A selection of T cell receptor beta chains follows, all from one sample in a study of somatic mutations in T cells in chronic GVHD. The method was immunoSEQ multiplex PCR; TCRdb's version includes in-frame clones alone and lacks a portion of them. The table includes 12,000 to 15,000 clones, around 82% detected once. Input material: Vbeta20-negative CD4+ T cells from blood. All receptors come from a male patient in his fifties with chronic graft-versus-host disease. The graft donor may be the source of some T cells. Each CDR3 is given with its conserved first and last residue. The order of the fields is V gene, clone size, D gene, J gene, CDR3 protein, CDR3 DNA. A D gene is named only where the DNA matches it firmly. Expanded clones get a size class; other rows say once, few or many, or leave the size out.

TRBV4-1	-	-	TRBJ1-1	CASSQELGVGGAFF	TGCGCCAGCAGCCAAGAACTCGGGGTTGGAGGAGCTTTCTTT
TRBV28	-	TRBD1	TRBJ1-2	CASSPSRTGSGYTF	TGTGCCAGCAGTCCGTCGAGGACAGGGTCCGGCTACACCTTC
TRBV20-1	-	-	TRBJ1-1	CSARGETEAFF	TGCAGTGCTAGAGGAGAGACTGAAGCTTTCTTT
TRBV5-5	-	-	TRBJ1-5	CASSLDSNNQPQHF	TGTGCCAGCAGCTTGGACAGTAATAATCAGCCCCAGCATTTT
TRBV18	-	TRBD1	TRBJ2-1	CASSPGTGRTDEQFF	TGTGCCAGCTCACCGGGGACAGGGCGGACCGATGAGCAGTTCTTC
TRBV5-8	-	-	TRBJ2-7	CASSLGVPEQYF	TGTGCCAGCAGCTTGGGCGTTCCCGAGCAGTACTTC
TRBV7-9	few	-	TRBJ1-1	CASSSQGNTEAFF	TGTGCCAGCAGCTCACAGGGGAACACTGAAGCTTTCTTT
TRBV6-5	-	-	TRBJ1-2	CASSPGGVDYGYTF	TGTGCCAGCAGCCCCGGGGGGGTCGACTATGGCTACACCTTC
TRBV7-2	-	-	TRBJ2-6	CASSEIVSGANVLTF	TGTGCCAGCAGCGAGATAGTCTCTGGGGCCAACGTCCTGACTTTC
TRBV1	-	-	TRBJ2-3	CTSSPRLAGGITDTQYF	TGCACCAGCAGCCCTCGACTAGCGGGGGGCATCACAGATACGCAGTATTTT
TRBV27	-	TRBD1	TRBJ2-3	CASSFGDRVPDTQYF	TGTGCCAGCAGTTTTGGGGACAGGGTACCAGATACGCAGTATTTT
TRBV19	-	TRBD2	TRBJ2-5	CASSMASGPEETQYF	TGTGCCAGTAGTATGGCTAGCGGGCCGGAGGAGACCCAGTACTTC
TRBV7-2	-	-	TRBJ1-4	CASSLNSGREKLFF	TGTGCCAGCAGCTTAAACAGTGGGAGGGAAAAACTGTTTTTT
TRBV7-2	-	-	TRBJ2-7	CASSLASGVNYEQYF	TGTGCCAGCAGCTTAGCGTCAGGGGTAAACTACGAGCAGTACTTC
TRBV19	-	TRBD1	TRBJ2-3	CASSNRGWTDTQYF	TGTGCCAGTAGTAACAGGGGGTGGACAGATACGCAGTATTTT
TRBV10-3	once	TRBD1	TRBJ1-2	CAISGDRGEVDYGYTF	TGTGCCATCAGCGGGGACAGGGGTGAGGTTGACTATGGCTACACCTTC
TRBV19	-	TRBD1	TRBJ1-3	CASSNLGQGKIGNTIYF	TGTGCCAGTAGTAACCTCGGACAGGGAAAAATTGGAAACACCATATATTTT
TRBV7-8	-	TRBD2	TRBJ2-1	CANLLPGGVGDNYSYNEQFF	TGTGCCAACCTCCTCCCTGGGGGGGTGGGGGATAACTACTCCTACAATGAGCAGTTCTTC
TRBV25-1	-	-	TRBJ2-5	CASSVGLPGGETQYF	TGTGCCAGCAGTGTTGGACTCCCCGGGGGAGAGACCCAGTACTTC
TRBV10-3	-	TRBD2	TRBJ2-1	CVAAAGTSAPEQFF	TGTGTCGCCGCCGCCGGGACTAGTGCCCCTGAGCAGTTCTTC
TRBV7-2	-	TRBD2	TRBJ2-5	CASSSRLALGETQYF	TGTGCCAGCAGCTCAAGACTAGCTTTGGGGGAGACCCAGTACTTC
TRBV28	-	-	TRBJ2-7	CASSSYNSPHGEQYF	TGTGCCAGCAGTTCCTATAACTCACCCCATGGCGAGCAGTACTTC
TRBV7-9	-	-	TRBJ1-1	CASSLGGGMNTEAFF	TGTGCCAGCAGCTTAGGCGGCGGGATGAACACTGAAGCTTTCTTT
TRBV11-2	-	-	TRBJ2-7	CASSLVSGKSYEQYF	TGTGCCAGCAGCTTAGTCAGCGGCAAGTCCTACGAGCAGTACTTC
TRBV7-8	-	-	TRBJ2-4	CASSLARSGLAKNIQYF	TGTGCCAGCAGCTTAGCCCGGTCAGGGCTTGCCAAAAACATTCAGTACTTC
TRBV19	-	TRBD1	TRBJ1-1	CASSLGPGTAPNTEAFF	TGTGCCAGTAGTCTTGGACCAGGGACAGCCCCTAACACTGAAGCTTTCTTT
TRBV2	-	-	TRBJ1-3	CASKGAGNTIYF	TGTGCCAGCAAGGGAGCCGGAAACACCATATATTTT
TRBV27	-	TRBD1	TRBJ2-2	CASSLDRYTGELFF	TGTGCCAGCAGTTTGGACAGGTACACCGGGGAGCTGTTTTTT
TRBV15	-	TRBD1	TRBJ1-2	CATGRGQGEDGYTF	TGTGCCACCGGACGAGGACAGGGCGAAGATGGCTACACCTTC
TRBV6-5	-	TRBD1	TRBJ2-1	CASRGTGTYNEQFF	TGTGCCAGCAGGGGGACAGGGACCTACAATGAGCAGTTCTTC
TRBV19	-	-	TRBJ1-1	CASSMGGRNTEAFF	TGTGCCAGTAGTATGGGCGGGAGGAACACTGAAGCTTTCTTT
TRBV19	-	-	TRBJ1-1	CASSTTLGGNTEAFF	TGTGCCAGTAGTACCACCCTAGGGGGAAACACTGAAGCTTTCTTT
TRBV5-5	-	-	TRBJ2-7	CASSLGRGSGEQYF	TGTGCCAGCAGCTTGGGGAGGGGATCCGGCGAGCAGTACTTC
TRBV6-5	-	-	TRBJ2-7	CASSYRRGREYEQYF	TGTGCCAGCAGTTATAGGAGGGGAAGGGAGTACGAGCAGTACTTC
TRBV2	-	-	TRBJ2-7	CASSGTAEAKQYF	TGTGCCAGCAGTGGGACCGCGGAGGCGAAGCAGTACTTC
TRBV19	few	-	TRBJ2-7	CATRPTVYSYEQYF	TGTGCCACTCGTCCGACAGTCTACTCCTACGAGCAGTACTTC
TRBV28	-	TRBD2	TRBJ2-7	CASSAMGGLDYEQYF	TGTGCCAGCAGCGCTATGGGGGGACTAGACTACGAGCAGTACTTC
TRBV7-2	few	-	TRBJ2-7	CASSLVALDYEQYF	TGTGCCAGCAGCTTAGTCGCTTTAGACTACGAGCAGTACTTC
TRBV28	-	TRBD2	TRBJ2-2	CASSPGGGVRTGELFF	TGTGCCAGCAGTCCTGGGGGGGGAGTACGGACCGGGGAGCTGTTTTTT
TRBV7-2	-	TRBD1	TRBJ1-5	CASSLDTGGEQPQHF	TGTGCCAGCAGCTTAGACACAGGGGGGGAGCAGCCCCAGCATTTT
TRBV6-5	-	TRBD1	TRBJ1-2	CAIRTGGSYGYTF	TGTGCCATCCGGACAGGGGGCAGCTATGGCTACACCTTC
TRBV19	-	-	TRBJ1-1	CASTPQVNTEAFF	TGTGCCAGTACCCCACAGGTTAACACTGAAGCTTTCTTT
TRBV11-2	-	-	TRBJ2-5	CASSPLRETQYF	TGTGCCAGCAGCCCCTTGCGGGAGACCCAGTACTTC
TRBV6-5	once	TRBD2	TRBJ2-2	CASSPRTSGRGELFF	TGTGCCAGCAGTCCTCGGACTAGCGGGAGGGGGGAGCTGTTTTTT
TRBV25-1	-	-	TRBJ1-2	CASSEPVQNGYTF	TGTGCCAGCAGTGAACCAGTACAGAATGGCTACACCTTC
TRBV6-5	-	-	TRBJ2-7	CASSYRSGSSYEQYF	TGTGCCAGCAGTTACCGAAGCGGGTCCAGCTACGAGCAGTACTTC
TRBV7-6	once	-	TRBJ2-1	CASSLAIQEQFF	TGTGCCAGCAGCTTAGCCATACAAGAGCAGTTCTTC
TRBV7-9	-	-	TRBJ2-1	CASSSRGNEQFF	TGTGCCAGCAGCTCTAGGGGTAATGAGCAGTTCTTC
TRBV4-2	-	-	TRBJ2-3	CASSQAADTQYF	TGTGCCAGCAGCCAAGCCGCAGATACGCAGTATTTT
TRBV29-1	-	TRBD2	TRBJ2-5	CSVSEIAGPRETQYF	TGCAGCGTTTCGGAAATAGCGGGCCCTAGGGAGACCCAGTACTTC
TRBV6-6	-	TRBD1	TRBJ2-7	CASSDSGQGWHEQYF	TGTGCCAGCAGTGACTCAGGACAGGGATGGCACGAGCAGTACTTC
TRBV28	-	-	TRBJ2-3	CASSFERDISQYF	TGTGCCAGCAGTTTCGAGCGGGACATATCGCAGTATTTT